The entry below gives a single TCR beta chain sequence along with its context. The antigen this receptor binds is unknown. Within one base of it there is no much larger clone, and no base qualities were kept. CDR1 and CDR2 (KGHSH, LQKENI) derive from the germline V gene. Counted from cysteine to phenylalanine, this CDR3 has 15 amino acids. Of the read, only the CDR3 DNA is kept; its 45 bases are in frame from base 1. V is cut back by 5 bases and J by 0 bases, with 6 bases in the junction unmatched. This sample was included in a study of long-term antiretroviral therapy in people with HIV (dated by TCRdb to 2022 to 2024). Regarding the research as a whole: The earliest samples were collected approximately a decade before the 2015 WHO recommendation for immediate ART, a period when ART was typically delayed until CD4 counts fell. This retrospective serial study examined whether starting ART and sustained HIV suppression were associated with changes in the composition and diversity of the TRB repertoire in peripheral blood. A total of over 150 cryopreserved PBMC samples came from around 30 adults with confirmed HIV infection and were collected serially over a mean of roughly six years (range 1-12). About 35% of the 30 participants with HIV were female. No cross-contamination during QIAcube processing turned up in test extractions that ran a monoclonal T-cell line alongside 33 polyclonal samples. The paper as a whole reports these results and caveats: Because pre-ART samples had limited cell numbers, unsorted PBMC were profiled rather than sorted CD4+ and CD8+ T cells. The samples were dated from about 2003 to 2018, and the ART regimens that were used may be less effective than current ART regimens. Inferences about post-ART repertoire changes are limited because no data were available on ART adherence, viral resistance or therapy changes. Expanded TRB clones identified before ART initiation dominated the repertoire at all time points, although this dominance fluctuated and declined in many PLHIV after ART. Limited PBMC availability meant only the TCR beta chain was sequenced, without alpha chain pairing. ART initiation was associated with a significant increase in TRB diversity, but diversity stayed significantly below transplant donor controls even after long-term ART. HIV repertoires had narrower CDR3 length ranges than controls, and the network structure suggested an antigen-experienced repertoire that shifted only slightly toward naive after ART.

Participants were included only if at least one PBMC sample before ART initiation and at least two post-ART samples were available. All participants with HIV were treated in the United States of America. Cryopreserved samples of roughly 0.95-10 million PBMC were thawed and washed before DNA extraction. At the time of the earliest PBMC sample, participants with HIV were aged between roughly 20 and 54 years. Each participant contributed PBMC samples from 1-4 timepoints before ART initiation and 2-8 timepoints after ART initiation, with a median of 7 samples. Serial HIV viral load, CD4+ T-cell count, ART history and demographic data were obtained for every participant. Genomic DNA was extracted from unsorted PBMC with a Qiagen kit on a QIAcube, with processing performed in batches of 12 samples. Sequencing of the TRB variable region was done with the immunoSEQ hsTCRB v3.0 assay at survey level resolution. A depth of 40,000-50,000 T-cell genomes per sample was targeted for TRB sequencing. TRB libraries were pooled and sequenced on an Illumina MiSeq using a v3 150-cycle kit. On the study's bioinformatics: Repertoire analysis was run in R within a reproducible Nextflow workflow that covered QC, data transformation and analysis. LymphoSeq2, an R package for exploring AIRR-Seq data, was used to implement the custom analyses. After excluding a few samples that yielded fewer than 5000 total TRB sequences, 150 to 200 HIV repertoires remained for analysis. Among the approximately 180 retained HIV repertoires, around 60 were collected before ART initiation and around 130 were collected after ART initiation. Each repertoire was downsampled to 5000 TRB nucleotide sequences, and summary statistics were averaged across 100 downsampling iterations. The analysis kept only TRB sequences whose CDR3 regions were at least seven amino acids long. A Shannon entropy-derived clonality score and the Gini coefficient were used to measure diversity. Repertoire networks linked the top 5000 CDR3 amino acid sequences whenever two sequences differed by an edit distance of one. GLIPH2 predicted antigen specificity groups and MHC restriction for TRB CDR3 amino acid sequences. CDR3 amino acid sequences were matched against VDJdb and McPAS-TCR to flag known CMV, EBV, HIV or tissue antigen associations. Pre-ART, post-ART and control groups were compared with Wilcoxon signed-rank tests and Holm-Bonferroni correction. In TCRdb, the immuneACCESS table is reduced to in-frame sequences with V and J assigned. These tables do not hold every clone; where another copy was compared, an unresolved V gene accounts for under half, and the others remain unexplained. From that table come the V and J calls and clone size; the DNA was used to work out D and trimming. The table for this sample lists more than 20,000 clones; around 80% of them were counted only once. The top ten clonotypes cover around 3.3% of the sample.

Sequenced here: unsorted PBMCs, sampled 1.9 years after starting antiretroviral therapy. The chain uses TRBV18 and TRBJ1-1, and 7 bases in between align with TRBD1. The TCR was taken from a woman aged 50 to 60 with HIV. The CDR3 region reads CASSKGQTLNTEAFF. The DNA sequence reads TGTGCCAGCTCAAAGGGACAGACCCTGAACACTGAAGCTTTCTTT.